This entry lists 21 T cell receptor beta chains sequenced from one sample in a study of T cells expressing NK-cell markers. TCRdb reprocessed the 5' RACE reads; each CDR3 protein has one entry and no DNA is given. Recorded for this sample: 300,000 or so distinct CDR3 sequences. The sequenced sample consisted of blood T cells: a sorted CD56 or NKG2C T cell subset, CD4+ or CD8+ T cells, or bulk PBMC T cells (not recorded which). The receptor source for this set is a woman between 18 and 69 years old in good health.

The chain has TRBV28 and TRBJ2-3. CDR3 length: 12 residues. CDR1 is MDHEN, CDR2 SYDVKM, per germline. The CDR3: CASRPTWDTQYF.

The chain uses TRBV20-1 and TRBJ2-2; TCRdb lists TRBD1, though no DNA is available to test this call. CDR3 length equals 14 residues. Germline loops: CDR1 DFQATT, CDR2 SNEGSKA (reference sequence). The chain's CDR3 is CSAGGGSRAGELFF.

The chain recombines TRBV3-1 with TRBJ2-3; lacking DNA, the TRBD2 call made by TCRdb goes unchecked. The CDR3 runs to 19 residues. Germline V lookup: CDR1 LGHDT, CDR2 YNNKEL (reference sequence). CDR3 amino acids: CASSQPSGGAEGSLDTQYF.

CDR3 in amino acids: CSVGTSGDIQYF. The rearrangement joins TRBV29-1 to TRBJ2-4; the TCRdb D gene call, TRBD2, has no DNA to confirm it. This CDR3 is 12 amino acids long. Germline V gene lookup returns CDR1 SQVTM and CDR2 ANQGSEA.

CDR3 residues: CASSQVQGAREKLFF. The V call is TRBV14, the J call TRBJ1-4; TCRdb names TRBD1, which stays unverified in the absence of DNA. The CDR3 contains 15 residues. Germline values: CDR1 SGHDN, CDR2 FVKESK.

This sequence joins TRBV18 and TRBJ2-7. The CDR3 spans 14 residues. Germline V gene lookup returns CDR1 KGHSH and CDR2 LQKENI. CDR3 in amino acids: CASSPLLFVGEQYF.

This CDR3 is CASSRASGSYNEQFF. The gene calls are TRBV28 and TRBJ2-1. Germline V gene sequence: CDR1 MDHEN, CDR2 SYDVKM. This CDR3 is 15 amino acids long.

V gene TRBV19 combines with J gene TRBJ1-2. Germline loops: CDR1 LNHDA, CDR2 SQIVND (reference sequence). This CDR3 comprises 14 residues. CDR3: CASSIGTANYGYTF.

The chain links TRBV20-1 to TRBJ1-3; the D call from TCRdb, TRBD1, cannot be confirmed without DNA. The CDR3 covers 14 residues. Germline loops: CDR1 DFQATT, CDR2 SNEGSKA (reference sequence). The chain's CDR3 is CSARAKGLGNTIYF.

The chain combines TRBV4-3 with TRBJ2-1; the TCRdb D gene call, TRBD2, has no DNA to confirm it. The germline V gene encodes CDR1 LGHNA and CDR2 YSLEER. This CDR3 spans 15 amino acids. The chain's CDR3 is CASSQATSGIDEQFF.

The CDR3 sequence is CASSPIEAPFAGNTIYF. The V gene is TRBV18, the J gene TRBJ1-3; TCRdb's D call of TRBD1 is untestable without DNA. The CDR3 runs 17 residues. Per germline, CDR1 KGHSH and CDR2 LQKENI.

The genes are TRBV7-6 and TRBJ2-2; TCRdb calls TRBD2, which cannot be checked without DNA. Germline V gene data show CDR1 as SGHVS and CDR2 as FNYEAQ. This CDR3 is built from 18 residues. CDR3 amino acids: CASSLGALDRYNTGELFF.

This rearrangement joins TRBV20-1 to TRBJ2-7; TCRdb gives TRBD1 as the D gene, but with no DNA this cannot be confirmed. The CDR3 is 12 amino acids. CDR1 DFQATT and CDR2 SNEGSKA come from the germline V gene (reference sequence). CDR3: CSARSGGFEQYF.

The chain's CDR3 is CASSPVGPSGGNEQFF. This chain joins TRBV7-2 and TRBJ2-1; TCRdb calls TRBD2, which cannot be checked without DNA. Germline CDR1 reads SGHTA; CDR2 reads FQGNSA. The CDR3 consists of 16 residues.

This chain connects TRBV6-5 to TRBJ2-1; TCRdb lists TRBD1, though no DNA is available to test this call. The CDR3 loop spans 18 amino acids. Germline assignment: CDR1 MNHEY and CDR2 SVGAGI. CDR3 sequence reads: CASSFSPRADSRNNEQFF.

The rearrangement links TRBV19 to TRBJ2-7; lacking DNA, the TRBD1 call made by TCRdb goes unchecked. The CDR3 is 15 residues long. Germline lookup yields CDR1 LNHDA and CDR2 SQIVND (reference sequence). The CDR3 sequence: CASSRGTRNGYEQYF.

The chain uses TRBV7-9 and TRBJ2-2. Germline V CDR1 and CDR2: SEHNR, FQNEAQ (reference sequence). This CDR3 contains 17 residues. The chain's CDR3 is CASSLRLMKPNTGELFF.

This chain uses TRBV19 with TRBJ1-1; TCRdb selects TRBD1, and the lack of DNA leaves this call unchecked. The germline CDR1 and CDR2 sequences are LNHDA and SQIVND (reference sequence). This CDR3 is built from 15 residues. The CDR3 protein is CASKEGGKMNTEAFF.

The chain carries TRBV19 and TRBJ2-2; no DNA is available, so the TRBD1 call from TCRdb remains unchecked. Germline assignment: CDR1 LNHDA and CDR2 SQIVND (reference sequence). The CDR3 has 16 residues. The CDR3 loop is CASSISGNSNTGELFF.

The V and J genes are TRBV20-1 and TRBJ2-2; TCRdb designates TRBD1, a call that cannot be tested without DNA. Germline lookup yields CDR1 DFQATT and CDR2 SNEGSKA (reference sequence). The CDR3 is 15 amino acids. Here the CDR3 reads CSALDRGRNTGELFF.

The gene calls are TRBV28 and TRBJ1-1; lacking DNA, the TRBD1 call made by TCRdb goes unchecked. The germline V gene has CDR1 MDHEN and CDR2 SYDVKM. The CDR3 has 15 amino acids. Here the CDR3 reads CASSSAGTGNTEAFF.